These 23 T cell receptor beta chains were all obtained from the same sample, sequenced in a study of cytomegalovirus exposure and HLA in healthy donors (dated by TCRdb to 2015 to 2018). The method was the immunoSEQ multiplex PCR assay. In its TCRdb copy, this immuneACCESS table keeps in-frame sequences only and misses some clones. Where compared with another copy, unresolved V genes explain less than half of these, and the others have no known cause. Across this sample there are over 100,000 clones, with roughly 89% seen only once. The ten most abundant clones make up around 1.3% of the sample. The sequenced material came from PBMCs. The origin of the receptors is a woman aged 18-30 years in good health and CMV-seronegative.

V is TRBV5-4 and J is TRBJ1-2, with a weak D call TRBD1 (6 bases). The CDR3 extends over 15 amino acids. The germline V gene has CDR1 SGHNT and CDR2 YYREEE (reference sequence). Between the trimmed V and J ends, which lost 1 base and 3 bases, there was a span of 13 bases. This chain's CDR3 is CASSLLRGQYYGYTF. DNA for the CDR3: TGTGCCAGCAGCTTGCTCAGGGGTCAGTACTATGGCTACACCTTC.

This chain connects TRBV4-2 to TRBJ2-1; D unresolved. The CDR3 runs 13 residues. The V gene lost 7 bases and the J gene lost 1 base, with 8 bases spanning the gap. Germline V gene data show CDR1 as LGHNA and CDR2 as YNFKEQ. The CDR3 region is CASTYGSYNEQFF. CDR3 in DNA: TGTGCCAGCACCTACGGGTCCTACAATGAGCAGTTCTTC.

The V and J genes are TRBV12-5 and TRBJ2-7; 8 bases fit TRBD1. Germline loops: CDR1 LGHNT, CDR2 FRNRAP. The CDR3 extends over 15 amino acids. J lost 3 bases, V lost 6 bases, and 10 bases had no gene match. The CDR3 coding sequence is TGTGCTAGTGGGTCCCGACAGGGGCCCCGCTACGAGCAGTACTTC. Residues: CASGSRQGPRYEQYF.

The J gene is TRBJ1-2, the V gene TRBV21-1. TRBV21-1 is classified as a pseudogene. This CDR3 comprises 16 residues. CDR3 sequence (DNA): TGTGCCAGCAGCAAAGTGTTTGATATAGCTTTCTATGGCTACACCTTC. Protein product: CASSKVFDIAFYGYTF.

This chain links TRBV5-1 with TRBJ2-2; possibly TRBD2 for D (6 bases). V was cut by 2 bases and J by 6 bases, with 14 bases left in between. Germline values: CDR1 SGHRS, CDR2 YFSETQ. The CDR3 extends over 15 amino acids. CDR3 sequence reads: CASSLSLAGSGELFF. CDR3 DNA sequence: TGCGCCAGCAGCTTATCTTTGGCGGGGTCCGGGGAGCTGTTTTTT.

V and J are TRBV29-1 and TRBJ1-1, with D tentatively TRBD1 (5 bases). CDR3 length: 13 amino acids. Per the germline V gene, CDR1 is SQVTM and CDR2 is ANQGSEA. The ends were cut back, 6 bases at V and 0 bases at J, with 11 bases in the middle. For the CDR3, the DNA is TGCAGCGTAACTATGACAGTGAACACTGAAGCTTTCTTT. Protein: CSVTMTVNTEAFF.

V is TRBV7-9 and J is TRBJ1-4, with D maybe TRBD1 (5 bases). Trimming took 5 bases from V and 4 from J, leaving 14 bases between them. The CDR3 is made up of 15 amino acids. The germline V gene has CDR1 SEHNR and CDR2 FQNEAQ (reference sequence). CDR3 region: CASSRSGGYNEKLFF. The DNA for the CDR3 is TGTGCCAGCAGCAGAAGTGGGGGGTATAATGAAAAACTGTTTTTT.

The rearrangement joins TRBV28 to TRBJ1-2; no definite D call. CDR1 and CDR2 from the germline V gene are MDHEN and SYDVKM. The CDR3 spans 13 residues. Trimming shortened V by 10 bases and J by 2 bases, and 14 bases separated the two germline ends. As DNA, the CDR3 is TGTGCCACCTCCTTGGGCAGCAACTATGGCTACACCTTC. Translated: CATSLGSNYGYTF.

This sequence joins TRBV5-1 and TRBJ2-2; weak D call: TRBD2 (6 bases). Trimming shortened V by 2 bases and J by 3 bases, and 11 bases separated the two germline ends. From germline, CDR1 is SGHRS and CDR2 YFSETQ. The CDR3 is 15 amino acids. CDR3: CASSFRPGDTGELFF. CDR3 nucleotide sequence: TGCGCCAGCAGCTTTCGGCCGGGGGACACCGGGGAGCTGTTTTTT.

In its sample, this clone was seen once. The chain couples TRBV14 to TRBJ1-2, with D tentatively TRBD1 (6 bases). CDR1 and CDR2 from the germline V gene are SGHDN and FVKESK. Trimming took off 3 bases at V and 4 bases at J, with 9 bases between the two ends. CDR3 length equals 13 residues. CDR3 loop: CASSHSRGYGYTF. The CDR3 DNA follows: TGTGCCAGCAGCCACTCCAGGGGCTATGGCTACACCTTC. The full variable domain, completed using reference TRBV14 and TRBJ1-2, is EAGVTQFPSHSVIEKGQTVTLRCDPISGHDNLYWYRRVMGKEIKFLLHFVKESKQDESGMPNNRFLAERTGGTYSTLKVQPAELEDSGVYFCASSHSRGYGYTFGSGTRLTVV.

V and J are TRBV5-1 and TRBJ1-3; D perhaps matches TRBD1 (6 bases). The CDR3 extends over 17 amino acids. V gave up 0 bases and J gave up 0 bases, with 13 bases separating them. Germline assignment: CDR1 SGHRS and CDR2 YFSETQ. The CDR3 sequence: CASSLARGMSSGNTIYF. The CDR3 coding sequence is TGCGCCAGCAGCTTGGCTAGGGGGATGAGCTCTGGAAACACCATATATTTT.

This chain uses TRBV6-5 with TRBJ2-1; TRBD1 agrees at 7 bases. Germline V gene lookup returns CDR1 MNHEY and CDR2 SVGAGI. With V trimmed by 7 bases and J by 14 bases, 17 bases remained unmatched. This CDR3 has 14 amino acids. CDR3 region: CASTQGFGDPAEFF. CDR3 nucleotide sequence: TGTGCCAGCACACAGGGGTTTGGAGACCCCGCAGAGTTCTTC.

The CDR3 loop reads CASSPRTGSGNTIYF. The DNA of the CDR3 is TGTGCCAGCAGCCCCCGGACAGGTTCTGGAAACACCATATATTTT. The chain recombines TRBV5-6 with TRBJ1-3; 7 bases align to TRBD1. There are 15 residues in the CDR3. Germline V gene data show CDR1 as SGHDT and CDR2 as YYEEEE. V shed 4 bases and J 1 base; nucleotides not matched to a gene: 5. Complete variable domain (other parts from reference TRBV5-6 and TRBJ1-3): DAGVTQSPTHLIKTRGQQVTLRCSPKSGHDTVSWYQQALGQGPQFIFQYYEEEERQRGNFPDRFSGHQFPNYSSELNVNALLLGDSALYLCASSPRTGSGNTIYFGEGSWLTVV.

This chain connects TRBV4-2 to TRBJ2-1; 11 nucleotides line up with TRBD2. This CDR3 region has 16 residues. Germline V lookup: CDR1 LGHNA, CDR2 YNFKEQ. V dropped 4 bases and J dropped 5; count of bases not matched to a gene: 7. CDR3 sequence: CASSLSASGGNNEQFF. CDR3 DNA: TGTGCCAGCAGCCTCTCGGCTAGCGGGGGGAACAATGAGCAGTTCTTC.

This clone occurred many times. J is TRBJ1-1 and V is TRBV7-8, with a possible D match to TRBD1 (6 bases). The CDR3 has 14 amino acids. Germline CDR1 is SGHVS and CDR2 is FQNEAQ. V was shortened by 5 bases and J by 3 bases, with 13 bases between the two germline ends. The CDR3 sequence: CASSPRTVDTEAFF. The CDR3, as DNA: TGTGCCAGCAGCCCTAGGACAGTCGACACTGAAGCTTTCTTT.

The chain carries TRBV5-6 and TRBJ1-2; tentatively, D is TRBD1 (6 bases). Trimming removed 0 bases at V and 4 bases at J, with 19 bases between. The CDR3 runs 17 residues. Germline V lookup: CDR1 SGHDT, CDR2 YYEEEE. The CDR3 reads CASSLEDRAPIGYGYTF. In DNA form, the CDR3 reads TGTGCCAGCAGCTTGGAGGACAGAGCCCCTATCGGCTATGGCTACACCTTC.

This chain connects TRBV5-1 to TRBJ1-2; 9 bases match TRBD1. Germline CDR1 and CDR2: SGHRS and YFSETQ. The CDR3 extends over 14 amino acids. Trimming cost V 4 bases and J 4 bases; bases outside gene matches: 5. The DNA for the CDR3 is TGCGCCAGCAGCGAAGGGACAGGGCTCTATGGCTACACCTTC. This encodes CASSEGTGLYGYTF.

The chain joins TRBV25-1 to TRBJ2-3; D remains ambiguous. Germline assignment: CDR1 MGHDK and CDR2 SYGVNS. Between the trimmed V and J ends, which lost 7 bases and 9 bases, there was a span of 14 bases. CDR3 length: 12 residues. The CDR3 coding sequence is TGTGCCAGCACTCCGGAGCTTGGAACGCAGTATTTT. It codes for CASTPELGTQYF.

The CDR3 nucleotides read TGCGCCAGCAGCACGGGGACAGGCTATGGCTACACCTTC. Its translation is CASSTGTGYGYTF. The rearrangement uses TRBV5-1 and TRBJ1-2, with 8 bases aligning to TRBD1. Germline loops: CDR1 SGHRS, CDR2 YFSETQ. J lost 4 bases, V lost 4 bases, and 3 bases had no gene match. The CDR3 is 13 residues long.

This CDR3 is CASSQAVLRATNEKLFF. CDR3 DNA: TGCGCCAGCAGCCAAGCGGTTCTCAGGGCAACTAATGAAAAACTGTTTTTT. V is TRBV4-1 and J is TRBJ1-4; a possible D gene is TRBD1 (5 bases). The CDR3 is 17 amino acids. Trimming shortened V by 1 base and J by 0 bases, and 12 bases separated the two germline ends. Germline CDR1 and CDR2: MGHRA and YSYEKL.

The chain couples TRBV7-2 to TRBJ2-7; D unclear. V shed 3 bases and J shed 0 bases, with 12 bases lying between them. The CDR3 length is 15 residues. CDR1 is SGHTA, CDR2 FQGNSA, per germline. As DNA, the CDR3 is TGTGCCAGCAGCTTTTTTCCCCCCAGCTCCTACGAGCAGTACTTC. Translation gives CASSFFPPSSYEQYF.

J is TRBJ2-5 and V is TRBV5-4; D unresolved. Germline CDR1 is SGHNT and CDR2 is YYREEE (reference sequence). The V end was cut by 6 bases, the J end by 2 bases, with 11 bases between. The CDR3 is 13 residues long. The CDR3 region is CASTTALQETQYF. DNA of the CDR3: TGTGCCAGCACTACAGCTCTTCAAGAGACCCAGTACTTC.

The rearrangement links TRBV18 to TRBJ1-2; 9 bases agree with TRBD1. Germline CDR1 reads KGHSH; CDR2 reads LQKENI. The CDR3 has 16 residues. The ends lost 2 bases at V and 4 bases at J; junction bases unmatched: 8. As DNA, the CDR3 is TGTGCCAGCTCACCAACCCGGGACAGGGAGAGCTATGGCTACACCTTC. Its translation is CASSPTRDRESYGYTF.